This TCR beta chain was profiled in a study of cytomegalovirus exposure and HLA in healthy donors. As to this clone: Its antigen remains unidentified.

PCR was performed using 60 Vbeta and 13 Jbeta primers. Sequencing used immunoSEQ multiplex PCR; TCRdb keeps in-frame clones, though not all of them. The table shows about 150,000 clones, with over 70% occurring only once. Overall study findings and caveats: In a later analysis, CMV-associated beta chains were mostly HLA-associated, it appeared.

Per germline, CDR1 GTSNPN and CDR2 SVGIG (reference sequence). The CDR3 contains 17 residues. The V gene end was trimmed by 2 bases and the J gene end by 5 bases; junction bases not matched to a gene: 11. The specimen was PBMCs. The V and J genes are TRBV30 and TRBJ2-5; 13 nucleotides agree with TRBD2. The TCR was taken from a man aged 25 to 40 in good health and CMV-seropositive. The CDR3 reads CAWSPSRTSGGTETQYF. The CDR3, as DNA: TGTGCCTGGAGTCCGAGTCGGACTAGCGGGGGTACGGAGACCCAGTACTTC.